This T cell receptor beta chain was identified during a study of T cell responses to AZD1222 COVID-19 vaccine. Assay: immunoSEQ multiplex PCR; the TCRdb copy retains only in-frame clones and omits some. The sample records about 53,000 clones, 65% to 85% being singletons. The specimen was peripheral blood, collected on day 0 of AZD1222 vaccination. The receptor was derived from an adult in good health.

The CDR3 here is CASSELRGRGEATPSYEQYF. As DNA, the CDR3 is TGTGCCAGCAGTGAACTGAGGGGCCGCGGTGAAGCTACGCCCTCCTACGAGCAGTACTTC. The genes are TRBV6-1 and TRBJ2-7; either TRBD1 or TRBD2 may fit D (5 bases each). Germline V lookup: CDR1 MNHNS, CDR2 SASEGT. The CDR3 consists of 20 residues. Between the trimmed V and J ends, which lost 2 bases and 0 bases, there was a span of 26 bases.